This is a list of T cell receptor beta chains from one sample in a study of cytomegalovirus exposure and HLA in healthy donors. Here immunoSEQ multiplex PCR was the method, and the copy in TCRdb shows in-frame clones only, minus some. The data show under 150,000 clones, with approximately 80% seen just once and approximately 2.4% held by the top ten. Sequencing was carried out using PBMCs. The receptors stem from a male donor in good health and CMV-seronegative. The CDR3 runs from the conserved cysteine through the conserved F or W. Each record gives: J gene, V gene, clone size, D gene, CDR3 DNA, CDR3 protein. A D gene is named only where the DNA matches it firmly. Not all rows give a size; the values are once, few, many and, for expanded clones, a class.

>TRBJ2-1|TRBV30|-|TRBD2
TGTGCCTGGAGCGGGGTAGCGGGTCACAATGAGCAGTTCTTC
CAWSGVAGHNEQFF
>TRBJ1-2|TRBV30|-|-
TGTGCCTGGAGATCGGGAACAGTCCTTTCTATCGGATATGGCTACACCTTC
CAWRSGTVLSIGYGYTF
>TRBJ1-5|TRBV28|-|-
TGTGCCAGCAGTTGGGCAGGACGGGATAGCAATCAGCCCCAGCATTTT
CASSWAGRDSNQPQHF
>TRBJ2-3|TRBV27|-|-
TGTGCCAGCAGTCCCCTCCCGACACCCTACACAGATACGCAGTATTTT
CASSPLPTPYTDTQYF
>TRBJ2-5|TRBV1|-|-
TGCACCAGCCCCCTCGGGATCGGGGAGACCCAGTACTTC
CTSPLGIGETQYF
>TRBJ2-5|TRBV7-9|-|TRBD1
TGTGCCAGCAGCTCCCCCCGGGGGGACAGGGGTTTGGTGGTTGAGACCCAGTACTTC
CASSSPRGDRGLVVETQYF
>TRBJ2-3|TRBV18|-|-
TGTGCCAGCTCACCGAGTAGTAACACAGATACGCAGTATTTT
CASSPSSNTDTQYF
>TRBJ2-3|TRBV4-3|-|TRBD2
TGCGCCAGCAGCGGACCCACTAGCGGAAGGGGCACAGATACGCAGTATTTT
CASSGPTSGRGTDTQYF
>TRBJ2-3|TRBV5-1|-|TRBD2
TGCGCCAGCAGCTCTAGCGGGAGGGCCCCAGATACGCAGTATTTT
CASSSSGRAPDTQYF
>TRBJ1-1|TRBV18|-|-
TGTGCCAGCTCACCAGAGGGAGGTAACACTGAAGCTTTCTTT
CASSPEGGNTEAFF
>TRBJ2-3|TRBV6-4|-|-
TGTGCCATCAAAGGAGGGCACAACCTCACAGATACGCAGTATTTT
CAIKGGHNLTDTQYF
>TRBJ2-7|TRBV7-6|-|TRBD1
TGTGCCAGCAGCTTCGATGACAGGGGATACGAGCAGTACTTC
CASSFDDRGYEQYF
>TRBJ2-1|TRBV6-1|few|-
TGTGCCAGCCTACAGGACGTCGGGGGAAATGAGCAGTTCTTC
CASLQDVGGNEQFF
>TRBJ2-7|TRBV14|-|-
TGTGCCAGCAGCCAAGTCCGGGGCGCGGGGTCCTACGAGCAGTACTTC
CASSQVRGAGSYEQYF
>TRBJ1-1|TRBV9|few|TRBD1
TGTGCCAGCAGCGTAGAAGTTGGGGACAGCGAAGCTTTCTTT
CASSVEVGDSEAFF
>TRBJ1-2|TRBV4-3|-|-
TGCGCCAGCAGCCAAGAAGATCACAGGCCCTATGGCTACACCTTC
CASSQEDHRPYGYTF
>TRBJ2-1|TRBV13|-|TRBD2
TGTGCCAGCAGCGCGGGACTAGCGCCCGCACTAGAGCAGTTCTTC
CASSAGLAPALEQFF
>TRBJ1-1|TRBV5-1|-|-
TGCGCCAGCAGCTTGAGTCAGATGAACACTGAAGCTTTCTTT
CASSLSQMNTEAFF
>TRBJ2-2|TRBV19|-|TRBD1
TGTGCCAGTAGAACCGGGACAGCCAACACCGGGGAGCTGTTTTTT
CASRTGTANTGELFF
>TRBJ1-2|TRBV6-5|-|-
TGTGCCAGCAGCCCGCTCGCAGAAATCTATGGCTACACCTTC
CASSPLAEIYGYTF
>TRBJ2-5|TRBV5-4|-|TRBD2
TGTGCCAGCAGCGGGGAGGGGTCGGAGACCCAGTACTTC
CASSGEGSETQYF
>TRBJ2-1|TRBV19|-|-
TGTGCCAGTAGTATCCGGGGGGAGCAGTTCTTC
CASSIRGEQFF
>TRBJ1-4|TRBV4-2|-|-
TGTGCCAGCAGCCAAGGGCCCGTTTATGAAAAACTGTTTTTT
CASSQGPVYEKLFF
>TRBJ1-5|TRBV28|-|-
TGTGCCAGCAGTTTTAGGGGCATATCTCCCCAGCATTTT
CASSFRGISPQHF